This TCR beta chain was recovered during a study of control samples from healthy donors and cancer patients. CDR3 length equals 16 residues. V was pared by 5 bases and J by 1 base, with 8 bases of the junction left unmatched. Per germline, CDR1 LNHDA and CDR2 SQIVND (reference sequence). Data came from immunoSEQ multiplex PCR; TCRdb stores just in-frame clones and leaves some out. The table has roughly 130,000 clones, approximately 94% seen once. This chain links TRBV19 with TRBJ1-2, with 9 bases aligning to TRBD1. The specimen was PBMCs. This receptor was taken from a man between 45 and 60 years old with head and neck cancer. CDR3 sequence (DNA): TGTGCCAGTAGTCCCGACGGGACAGGGAGTAACTATGGCTACACCTTC. As protein: CASSPDGTGSNYGYTF.